A single sample is the source of the 28 T cell receptor beta chains below, sequenced in a study of cytomegalovirus exposure and HLA in healthy donors. The study ran its PCR with 60 Vbeta and 13 Jbeta primers. The table came from immunoSEQ multiplex PCR; TCRdb's copy has only in-frame clones and leaves some out. The sample contains under 150,000 clones, about 80% of which appear only once. The specimen was PBMCs. The origin of the receptors is a man between 35 and 55 years old in good health and CMV-seropositive.

This CDR3 reads CASSPGRGNSPLHF. Here the CDR3 DNA reads TGCGCCAGCAGCCCAGGGCGGGGTAATTCACCCCTCCACTTT. V usage is TRBV5-1 and J usage is TRBJ1-6, with D possibly TRBD1 on 5 matching bases. Trimming cost V 4 bases and J 6 bases, with 11 bases left between them. This CDR3 is built from 14 residues. From germline, CDR1 is SGHRS and CDR2 YFSETQ.

CDR3 sequence reads: CASSVENTGELFF. The CDR3 DNA is TGTGCCAGCAGTGTAGAAAACACCGGGGAGCTGTTTTTT. The genes are TRBV2 and TRBJ2-2; unclear D gene. The CDR3 has 13 amino acids. V was trimmed by 4 bases and J by 2 bases, leaving 5 bases between them. Germline V gives CDR1 SNHLY, CDR2 FYNNEI. The whole variable domain, filled in from reference TRBV2 and TRBJ2-2, reads EPEVTQTPSHQVTQMGQEVILRCVPISNHLYFYWYRQILGQKVEFLVSFYNNEISEKSEIFDDQFSVERPDGSNFTLKIRSTKLEDSAMYFCASSVENTGELFFGEGSRLTVL.

V usage is TRBV6-4 and J usage is TRBJ1-2; TRBD1 might be the D (6 bases). V lost 10 bases and J 1 base, leaving 10 bases between the germline ends. Germline CDR1 reads MRHNA; CDR2 reads SNTAGT. The CDR3 has 12 residues. This CDR3 reads CATRDNNYGYTF. CDR3 sequence (DNA): TGTGCCACCCGGGACAATAACTATGGCTACACCTTC.

The chain couples TRBV5-6 to TRBJ2-2; D unresolved. This CDR3 spans 17 amino acids. Germline CDR1 reads SGHDT; CDR2 reads YYEEEE. V was shortened by 0 bases and J by 3 bases, with 15 bases between the two germline ends. CDR3 DNA: TGTGCCAGCAGCTTGGGCCCCAGGATAGGTGACACCGGGGAGCTGTTTTTT. This gives the protein CASSLGPRIGDTGELFF.

The chain couples TRBV6-5 to TRBJ2-7, with TRBD1 matching over 7 bases. Trimming at V came to 6 bases and at J to 3 bases, leaving 5 bases not matched to a gene. Germline CDR1 reads MNHEY; CDR2 reads SVGAGI. This CDR3 spans 13 amino acids. The DNA for the CDR3 is TGTGCCAGCAGCAAGGGACAGTACTACGAGCAGTACTTC. Translated, it gives CASSKGQYYEQYF.

The CDR3 bases are TGTGCCAGCAGCTTGAGGTCTGAGTTTAGCTCCTACAATGAGCAGTTCTTC. Its protein is CASSLRSEFSSYNEQFF. The chain is built from TRBV11-2 and TRBJ2-1; D gene ambiguous. Germline V lookup: CDR1 SGHAT, CDR2 FQNNGV. V was shortened by 3 bases and J by 0 bases, with 15 bases between the two germline ends. The CDR3 runs to 17 residues.

This chain connects TRBV19 to TRBJ2-3; the match to TRBD2 covers 12 bases. This CDR3 is built from 18 residues. Germline trimming cut 3 bases from V and 1 base from J; bases unmatched to any gene: 8. In germline, CDR1 is LNHDA, CDR2 SQIVND (reference sequence). CDR3 coding DNA: TGTGCCAGTAGTATCCGGCTAGCGGGAGGGTTGGGCACAGATACGCAGTATTTT. Encoded protein: CASSIRLAGGLGTDTQYF.

V usage is TRBV29-1 and J usage is TRBJ2-2, with unresolved D. The CDR3 has 15 residues. The ends were cut back, 5 bases at V and 4 bases at J, with 17 bases in the middle. The germline gives CDR1 SQVTM, CDR2 ANQGSEA. The CDR3 DNA reads TGCAGCGTTTCCCCTGGTACAGTTATCACCGGGGAGCTGTTTTTT. Protein: CSVSPGTVITGELFF.

The chain couples TRBV6-6 to TRBJ1-1; D perhaps matches TRBD1 (5 bases). The CDR3 loop spans 14 amino acids. Germline V CDR1 and CDR2: MNHNY, SVGAGI (reference sequence). V lost 2 bases and J lost 1, with 8 bases in between. CDR3 in DNA: TGTGCCAGCAGTTACCTCGGGGGGAACACTGAAGCTTTCTTT. Protein sequence: CASSYLGGNTEAFF.

This clone was counted only a few times. V usage is TRBV7-9 and J usage is TRBJ1-5; 10 bases agree with TRBD1. Germline CDR1 is SEHNR and CDR2 is FQNEAQ (reference sequence). There are 17 residues in the CDR3. V was clipped by 5 bases and J by 6 bases; unmatched bases: 13. The CDR3 region is CASSRRTGTGEFQPQHF. The DNA for the CDR3 is TGTGCCAGCAGCCGACGGACCGGGACAGGGGAATTTCAGCCCCAGCATTTT.

The chain is built from TRBV6-6 and TRBJ2-3, with D perhaps matching TRBD2 (5 bases). Per germline, CDR1 MNHNY and CDR2 SVGAGI (reference sequence). This CDR3 is built from 12 residues. Trimming took 8 bases from V and 3 from J, leaving 9 bases between them. In DNA, the CDR3 is TGTGCCAGCTGTGGAGGAACAGATACGCAGTATTTT. Amino acids: CASCGGTDTQYF.

J is TRBJ2-7 and V is TRBV5-5; TRBD1 aligns across 7 bases. The junction had 4 bases not matched to a gene; V was cut back by 3 bases and J by 1 base. The CDR3 length is 14 residues. The V gene's germline CDR1 is SGHKS and CDR2 YYEKEE (reference sequence). The CDR3 DNA sequence: TGTGCCAGCAGCTCCCCGGGACAGTCCTACGAGCAGTACTTC. Translated: CASSSPGQSYEQYF. The variable domain in full, completed from reference TRBV5-5 and TRBJ2-7, reads DAGVTQSPTHLIKTRGQQVTLRCSPISGHKSVSWYQQVLGQGPQFIFQYYEKEERGRGNFPDRFSARQFPNYSSELNVNALLLGDSALYLCASSSPGQSYEQYFGPGTRLTVT.

The chain links TRBV7-2 to TRBJ1-2; possible D gene TRBD1, 5 bases. This CDR3 contains 14 residues. Germline CDR1 and CDR2: SGHTA and FQGNSA. The V end was cut by 5 bases, the J end by 7 bases, with 17 bases between. CDR3 sequence reads: CASSPMRTSPGYTF. As DNA, the CDR3 is TGTGCCAGCAGCCCAATGAGGACATCCCCTGGCTACACCTTC.

This sequence joins TRBV27 and TRBJ2-7; 7 positions match TRBD1. Germline CDR1 reads MNHEY; CDR2 reads SMNVEV (reference sequence). Trimming at V came to 5 bases and at J to 2 bases, leaving 6 bases not matched to a gene. CDR3 length equals 14 residues. The CDR3 coding sequence is TGTGCCAGCAGTCCCGGGACAGTAGCCTACGAGCAGTACTTC. Its translation: CASSPGTVAYEQYF.

The J gene is TRBJ2-1, the V gene TRBV27, with TRBD2 matching over 10 bases. The germline V gene encodes CDR1 MNHEY and CDR2 SMNVEV (reference sequence). The CDR3 has 15 amino acids. With V trimmed by 4 bases and J by 8 bases, 8 bases remained unmatched. CDR3 sequence reads: CASSWASGSAYEQFF. DNA of the CDR3: TGTGCCAGCAGTTGGGCTAGCGGGAGTGCTTATGAGCAGTTCTTC.

This clone was recorded once. The chain couples TRBV6-1 to TRBJ2-7, with 7 nucleotides matching TRBD2. With 8 bases clipped from V and 4 bases from J, the junction kept 8 bases outside the gene matches. From germline, CDR1 is MNHNS and CDR2 SASEGT. The CDR3 length is 13 residues. The CDR3 loop reads CASLKRGTYEQYF. Written as DNA, the CDR3 is TGTGCCAGCCTAAAGCGGGGAACTTACGAGCAGTACTTC.

The V gene is TRBV19, the J gene TRBJ1-5; 9 nucleotides align to TRBD1. With 7 bases clipped from V and 2 bases from J, the junction kept 6 bases outside the gene matches. Germline loops: CDR1 LNHDA, CDR2 SQIVND (reference sequence). CDR3 size: 15 residues. CDR3 in amino acids: CASKGDRERNQPQHF. As DNA, the CDR3 is TGTGCCAGTAAGGGGGACAGGGAACGCAATCAGCCCCAGCATTTT. The whole variable domain, remainder taken from reference TRBV19 and TRBJ1-5, is DGGITQSPKYLFRKEGQNVTLSCEQNLNHDAMYWYRQDPGQGLRLIYYSQIVNDFQKGDIAEGYSVSREKKESFPLTVTSAQKNPTAFYLCASKGDRERNQPQHFGDGTRLSIL.

This chain connects TRBV30 to TRBJ2-3; 8 nucleotides align to TRBD2. The germline CDR1 and CDR2 sequences are GTSNPN and SVGIG (reference sequence). The junction had 9 bases not matched to a gene; V was cut back by 3 bases and J by 4 bases. The CDR3 is 15 amino acids. The CDR3 region has the DNA TGTGCCTGGAGGACGGGGGGGGGCCGGGCAGATACGCAGTATTTT. Translation: CAWRTGGGRADTQYF.

The rearrangement uses TRBV29-1 and TRBJ1-3; D unclear. Trimming took 6 bases from V and 0 from J, leaving 3 bases between them. CDR1 is SQVTM and CDR2 is ANQGSEA in the germline V gene. This CDR3 has 11 amino acids. CDR3 bases: TGCAGCGTCAACTCTGGAAACACCATATATTTT. Its protein product is CSVNSGNTIYF.

The chain links TRBV10-3 to TRBJ1-5; 8 bases agree with TRBD1. The CDR3 length is 15 residues. Unmatched junction bases numbered 2, after V lost 2 bases and J lost 2 bases. Germline values: CDR1 ENHRY, CDR2 SYGVKD. The CDR3 coding sequence is TGTGCCATCAGTGAGGGGACAGGTCGCAATCAGCCCCAGCATTTT. As protein: CAISEGTGRNQPQHF.

J is TRBJ1-1 and V is TRBV6-6, with TRBD1 identical over 9 bases. This CDR3 is built from 14 residues. Germline V gene lookup returns CDR1 MNHNY and CDR2 SVGAGI (reference sequence). V shed 2 bases, J shed 5 bases, and the junction held 3 bases outside the gene matches. The CDR3 coding sequence is TGTGCCAGCAGTTACCGGGACAGGGTTACTGAAGCTTTCTTT. This sequence encodes CASSYRDRVTEAFF.

The genes are TRBV27 and TRBJ2-7, with 8 bases identical to TRBD1. Germline-derived CDR1 and CDR2 are MNHEY and SMNVEV (reference sequence). The CDR3 runs to 14 residues. V shed 7 bases and J 3 bases; nucleotides not matched to a gene: 8. CDR3 DNA sequence: TGTGCCAGCACCCCGACAGGGGCATTCTACGAGCAGTACTTC. This sequence encodes CASTPTGAFYEQYF.

This chain connects TRBV5-4 to TRBJ2-5; D not resolved. This CDR3 is built from 16 residues. Between the trimmed V and J ends, which lost 3 bases and 0 bases, there was a span of 15 bases. Germline V CDR1 and CDR2: SGHNT, YYREEE (reference sequence). The CDR3: CASSSRQIWDQETQYF. CDR3 DNA sequence: TGTGCCAGCAGCTCCCGACAAATTTGGGACCAAGAGACCCAGTACTTC.

The chain combines TRBV18 with TRBJ1-2, with TRBD1 as a possible D gene (5 bases). This CDR3 region has 14 residues. Per germline, CDR1 KGHSH and CDR2 LQKENI. Trimming left V 6 bases short and J 4 bases short, with 15 bases between. The CDR3 loop reads CASSDQGLGYGYTF. The CDR3 nucleotides read TGTGCCAGCTCGGACCAGGGTTTAGGCTATGGCTACACCTTC.

The J gene is TRBJ2-7, the V gene TRBV2, with 8 bases identical to TRBD2. The CDR3 length is 16 residues. The trim removed 6 bases at V and 3 bases at J, leaving 13 bases unmatched. Germline lookup yields CDR1 SNHLY and CDR2 FYNNEI. The CDR3 coding sequence is TGTGCCAGCAGCTTGCGTAGCGGGAAGGTAGGCTACGAGCAGTACTTC. Translated, it gives CASSLRSGKVGYEQYF.

The rearrangement joins TRBV6-6 to TRBJ2-4, with D unresolved. CDR3 length: 14 amino acids. Germline V CDR1 and CDR2: MNHNY, SVGAGI (reference sequence). The V end was cut by 5 bases, the J end by 0 bases, with 8 bases between. The CDR3 is CASSTELAKNIQYF. CDR3 bases: TGTGCCAGCAGTACAGAGTTAGCCAAAAACATTCAGTACTTC.

This clone showed up just a few times. The chain carries TRBV5-1 and TRBJ1-1; no clear D. Germline V CDR1 and CDR2: SGHRS, YFSETQ. The germline V and J ends were trimmed by 0 bases and 1 base, with 7 bases remaining between them. This CDR3 has 14 residues. CDR3 residues: CASSLVQSNTEAFF. CDR3 coding DNA: TGCGCCAGCAGCTTGGTACAGTCGAACACTGAAGCTTTCTTT.

The chain couples TRBV7-9 to TRBJ1-2; D remains unclear. Trimming pared 0 bases from V and 6 bases from J, leaving 8 bases between. Per the germline V gene, CDR1 is SEHNR and CDR2 is FQNEAQ (reference sequence). The CDR3 has 13 residues. CDR3 sequence reads: CASSLASVHGYTF. The CDR3 DNA sequence: TGTGCCAGCAGCTTAGCCTCGGTGCATGGCTACACCTTC.